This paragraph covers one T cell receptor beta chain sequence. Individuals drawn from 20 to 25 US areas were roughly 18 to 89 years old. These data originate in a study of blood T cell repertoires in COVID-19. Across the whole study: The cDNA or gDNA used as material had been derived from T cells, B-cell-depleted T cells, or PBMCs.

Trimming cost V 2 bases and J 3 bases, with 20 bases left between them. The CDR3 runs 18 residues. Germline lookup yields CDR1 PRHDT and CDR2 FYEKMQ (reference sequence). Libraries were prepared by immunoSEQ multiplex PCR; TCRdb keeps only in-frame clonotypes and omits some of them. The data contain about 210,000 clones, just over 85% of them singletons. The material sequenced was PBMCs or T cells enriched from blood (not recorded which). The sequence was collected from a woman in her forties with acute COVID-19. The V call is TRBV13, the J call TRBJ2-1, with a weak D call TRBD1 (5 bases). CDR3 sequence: CASSLRGQGGERYNEQFF. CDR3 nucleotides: TGTGCCAGCAGCTTAAGAGGTCAGGGCGGAGAACGCTACAATGAGCAGTTCTTC. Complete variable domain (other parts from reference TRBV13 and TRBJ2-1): AAGVIQSPRHLIKEKRETATLKCYPIPRHDTVYWYQQGPGQDPQFLISFYEKMQSDKGSIPDRFSAQQFSDYHSELNMSSLELGDSALYFCASSLRGQGGERYNEQFFGPGTRLTVL.